What follows are 16 T cell receptor beta chains derived from one specimen sequenced in a study of OX40 agonist ivuxolimab in advanced cancers. Sequenced by immunoSEQ multiplex PCR; TCRdb stores in-frame clones only, minus some. This table holds 60,000 to 100,000 clones, under 85% found once. The specimen comprised CD4+ or CD8+ T cells sorted from blood, sampled in a trial of the OX40 agonist ivuxolimab. These receptors were collected from an adult with an advanced solid tumor such as melanoma, head and neck, liver or kidney cancer.

Only a few counts were recorded for this clone. The rearrangement uses TRBV7-3 and TRBJ2-1, with D perhaps assigned TRBD1 or TRBD2 (5 bases each). CDR3 length: 14 amino acids. In germline, CDR1 is SGHTA, CDR2 FQGTGA. Trimming pared 5 bases from V and 6 bases from J, leaving 14 bases between. The CDR3, as DNA: TGTGCCAGCAGCCAGGGAGCCTGGAGCAATGAGCAGTTCTTC. Protein product: CASSQGAWSNEQFF.

The chain combines TRBV28 with TRBJ2-6; 9 bases map to TRBD1. The germline CDR1 and CDR2 sequences are MDHEN and SYDVKM. The CDR3 sequence is 18 residues long. With 4 bases clipped from V and 12 bases from J, the junction kept 19 bases outside the gene matches. The CDR3: CASSSLGTDRGSQRVLTF. Here the CDR3 DNA reads TGTGCCAGCAGTTCCCTCGGGACGGACAGGGGCTCGCAGCGCGTCCTGACTTTC.

CDR3 nucleotides: TGTGCCAGCAGCGTAGGGTCCGCCTCTGGGGCCAACGTCCTGACTTTC. This codes for CASSVGSASGANVLTF. The rearrangement links TRBV9 to TRBJ2-6; D unresolved. The CDR3 length is 16 residues. Trimming removed 0 bases from V and 0 bases from J, with 7 bases in between. CDR1 is SGDLS, CDR2 YYNGEE, per germline.

The gene calls are TRBV7-2 and TRBJ1-5; unclear D gene. This CDR3 contains 13 residues. V lost 1 base to trimming and J lost 5 bases, with 6 bases between them. Looked up from germline, CDR1 is SGHTA and CDR2 is FQGNSA. CDR3 amino acids: CASSLERDQPQHF. The CDR3 nucleotides read TGTGCCAGCAGCTTAGAACGGGATCAGCCCCAGCATTTT.

This rearrangement joins TRBV5-4 to TRBJ2-1, with 9 nucleotides matching TRBD2. The CDR3 consists of 15 residues. The germline V gene has CDR1 SGHNT and CDR2 YYREEE (reference sequence). Losses at the gene ends were 0 bases for V and 8 bases for J; bases not matched to a gene: 6. CDR3 coding DNA: TGTGCCAGCAGCTTGGGTAGCGGGAGTCGCTATGAGCAGTTCTTC. It specifies CASSLGSGSRYEQFF.

This chain joins TRBV6-1 and TRBJ2-3; D is uncertain. V dropped 2 bases and J dropped 7 bases, with 13 bases sitting between them. Germline lookup yields CDR1 MNHNS and CDR2 SASEGT. This CDR3 contains 14 residues. This chain's CDR3 is CASSENMGRYTQYF. The CDR3 nucleotides read TGTGCCAGCAGTGAAAACATGGGCCGGTATACGCAGTATTTT.

The V and J genes are TRBV2 and TRBJ2-2; TRBD1 agrees at 8 bases. V lost 8 bases, J lost 8 bases, and 10 bases stayed unmatched. CDR3 length: 14 amino acids. Germline V gene data show CDR1 as SNHLY and CDR2 as FYNNEI. CDR3 protein: CASLRTGTNGELFF. The CDR3, as DNA: TGTGCCAGCCTTCGGACAGGGACGAATGGGGAGCTGTTTTTT.

This clone was seen a handful of times. The chain has TRBV6-6 and TRBJ1-2; D remains ambiguous. Germline V gives CDR1 MNHNY, CDR2 SVGAGI (reference sequence). The length of the CDR3 is 12 residues. The V end was cut by 0 bases, the J end by 10 bases, with 9 bases between. The CDR3, as DNA: TGTGCCAGCAGTTACTCCCGAATGAACTACACCTTC. As protein: CASSYSRMNYTF.

The genes are TRBV5-1 and TRBJ2-1, with a possible D match to TRBD2 (5 bases). CDR3 length equals 15 residues. Germline values: CDR1 SGHRS, CDR2 YFSETQ. V was clipped by 0 bases and J by 2 bases, with 9 bases between them. CDR3: CASSLVGSPYNEQFF. The CDR3 bases are TGCGCCAGCAGCTTGGTAGGGAGCCCCTACAATGAGCAGTTCTTC.

V gene TRBV6-5 combines with J gene TRBJ1-6, with TRBD1 as a possible D gene (5 bases). The CDR3 sequence is 15 residues long. The V and J ends lost 5 bases and 11 bases respectively, with 19 bases between them. Germline loops: CDR1 MNHEY, CDR2 SVGAGI. CDR3 coding DNA: TGTGCCAGCAGTCCCAACCGGGACGGCGGGACACCCCTCCACTTT. This codes for CASSPNRDGGTPLHF.

The rearrangement links TRBV2 to TRBJ1-1; D call uncertain. Between the trimmed V and J ends, which lost 4 bases and 4 bases, there was a span of 10 bases. Germline V gives CDR1 SNHLY, CDR2 FYNNEI. CDR3 length: 13 residues. The CDR3 is CASSGNEGTEAFF. DNA for the CDR3: TGTGCCAGCAGTGGGAACGAGGGCACTGAAGCTTTCTTT.

This clone has just a few counts. V usage is TRBV30 and J usage is TRBJ1-2; D not resolved. Trimming left V 3 bases short and J 5 bases short, with 10 bases between. Germline lookup yields CDR1 GTSNPN and CDR2 SVGIG (reference sequence). The CDR3 runs 12 residues. The CDR3 sequence: CAWRTFVYGYTF. Here the CDR3 DNA reads TGTGCCTGGAGGACCTTTGTATATGGCTACACCTTC.

J is TRBJ1-1 and V is TRBV7-2; TRBD1 aligns across 10 bases. CDR1 is SGHTA and CDR2 is FQGNSA in the germline V gene. After removal of 5 bases from V and 2 bases from J, the junction contained 5 bases not matched to a gene. CDR3 length: 15 residues. CDR3 nucleotide sequence: TGTGCCAGCAGCATCCGGGACAGGGGCAACACTGAAGCTTTCTTT. This gives the protein CASSIRDRGNTEAFF.

The chain has TRBV4-2 and TRBJ2-5; a weak D match, TRBD2 (7 bases). The V gene lost 3 bases and the J gene lost 5 bases, with 16 bases spanning the gap. The CDR3 has 15 residues. Germline V lookup: CDR1 LGHNA, CDR2 YNFKEQ. The CDR3 loop reads CASSQGTGGGETQYF. CDR3 DNA sequence: TGTGCCAGCAGCCAGGGGACGGGGGGCGGGGAGACCCAGTACTTC.

The CDR3 loop reads CASSLGGQGESGVYTF. The CDR3 coding sequence is TGTGCCAGCAGCTTAGGGGGACAGGGTGAGAGCGGGGTCTACACCTTC. The chain combines TRBV7-2 with TRBJ1-2, with 9 bases lining up with TRBD1. This CDR3 contains 16 residues. CDR1 is SGHTA and CDR2 is FQGNSA in the germline V gene. Trimming removed 1 base from V and 10 bases from J; junction bases left unmatched: 13. Full variable domain (rest looked up from reference TRBV7-2 and TRBJ1-2): GAGVSQSPSNKVTEKGKDVELRCDPISGHTALYWYRQSLGQGLEFLIYFQGNSAPDKSGLPSDRFSAERTGGSVSTLTIQRTQQEDSAVYLCASSLGGQGESGVYTFGSGTRLTVV.

The V call is TRBV13, the J call TRBJ2-6; the D gene could be TRBD1 or TRBD2 (5 bases each). Germline loops: CDR1 PRHDT, CDR2 FYEKMQ (reference sequence). The length of the CDR3 is 17 residues. With 0 bases removed from V and 2 bases from J, the gap between germline ends came to 11 bases. CDR3: CASSLGGTTPGANVLTF. CDR3 sequence (DNA): TGTGCCAGCAGCTTAGGCGGGACGACCCCTGGGGCCAACGTCCTGACTTTC.